This paragraph reports one TCR beta chain. Its target is not known. This sample stems from a study of cytomegalovirus exposure and HLA in healthy donors. General study points: Equally common other TCR beta chains were less clonally expanded than HLA-associated ones, a later analysis found. In an earlier analysis, about 87% or about 30%: the productive usage of most TCR beta V segments. Indistinguishability led to the exclusion of some V segments, TRBV6-2 and TRBV6-3 included. TCR sequences were mostly rare, though some public TCRs occurred in many donors.

With 60 Vbeta and 13 Jbeta primers, the PCR was carried out. Repertoires were generated with immunoSEQ multiplex PCR, while TCRdb's copy carries only in-frame clones and drops some. Of more than 90,000 clones listed, about 79% are singletons. The ends lost 5 bases at V and 0 bases at J; junction bases unmatched: 2. Looked up from germline, CDR1 is WNHNN and CDR2 is SYGVQD (reference sequence). The CDR3 covers 14 residues. Sequenced material: PBMCs. The chain links TRBV10-1 to TRBJ2-3, with TRBD2 matching 7 bases. This clonotype was obtained from a young woman in good health and CMV-seropositive. The chain's CDR3 is CASSSGGSTDTQYF. In DNA form, the CDR3 reads TGCGCCAGCAGTTCGGGGGGAAGCACAGATACGCAGTATTTT.